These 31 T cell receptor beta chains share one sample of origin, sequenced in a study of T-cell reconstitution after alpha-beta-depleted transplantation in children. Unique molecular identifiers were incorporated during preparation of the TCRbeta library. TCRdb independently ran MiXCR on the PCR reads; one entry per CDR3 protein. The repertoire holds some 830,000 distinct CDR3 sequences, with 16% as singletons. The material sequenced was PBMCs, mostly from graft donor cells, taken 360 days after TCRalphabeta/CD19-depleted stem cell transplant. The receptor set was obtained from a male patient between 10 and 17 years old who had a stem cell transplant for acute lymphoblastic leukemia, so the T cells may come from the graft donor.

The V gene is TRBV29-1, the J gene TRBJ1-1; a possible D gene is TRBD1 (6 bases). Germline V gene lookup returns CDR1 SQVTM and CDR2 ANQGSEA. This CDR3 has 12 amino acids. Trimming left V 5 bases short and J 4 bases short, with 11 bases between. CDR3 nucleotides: TGCAGCGTTCGCCCAGGGGTCACTGAAGCTTTCTTT. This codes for CSVRPGVTEAFF.

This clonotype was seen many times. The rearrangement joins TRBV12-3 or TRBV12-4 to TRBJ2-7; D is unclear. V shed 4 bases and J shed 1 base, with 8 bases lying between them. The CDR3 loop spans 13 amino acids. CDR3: CASSYRESYEQYF. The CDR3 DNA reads TGTGCCAGCAGTTATAGGGAATCCTACGAGCAGTACTTC.

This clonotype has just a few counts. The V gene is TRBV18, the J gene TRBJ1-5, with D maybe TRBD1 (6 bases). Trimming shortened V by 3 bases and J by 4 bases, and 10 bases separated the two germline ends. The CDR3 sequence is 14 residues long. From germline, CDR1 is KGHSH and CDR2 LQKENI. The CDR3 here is CASSPQGLNQPQHF. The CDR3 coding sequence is TGTGCCAGCTCACCCCAGGGGCTAAATCAGCCCCAGCATTTT.

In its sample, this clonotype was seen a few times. CDR3 sequence: CASSWTGVGSYEQYF. Here the CDR3 DNA reads TGCGCCAGCAGCTGGACGGGGGTGGGTTCCTACGAGCAGTACTTC. V gene TRBV5-1 combines with J gene TRBJ2-7; weak D call: TRBD2 (6 bases). This CDR3 is built from 15 residues. Germline V gene data show CDR1 as SGHRS and CDR2 as YFSETQ. V lost 3 bases and J lost 1, with 14 bases in between.

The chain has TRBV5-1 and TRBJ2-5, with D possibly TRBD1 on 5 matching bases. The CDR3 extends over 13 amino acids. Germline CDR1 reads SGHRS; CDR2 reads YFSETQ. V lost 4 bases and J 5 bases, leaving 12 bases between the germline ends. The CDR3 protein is CASSQDSRETQYF. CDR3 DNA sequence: TGCGCCAGCAGCCAAGACAGTAGGGAGACCCAGTACTTC.

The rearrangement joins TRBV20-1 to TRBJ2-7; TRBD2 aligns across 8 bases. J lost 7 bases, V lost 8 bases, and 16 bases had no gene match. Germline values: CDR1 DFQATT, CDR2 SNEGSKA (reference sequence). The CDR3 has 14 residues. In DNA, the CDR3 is TGCAGTTCACAAGAGCGGGAGAGAGTACGAGAGCAGTACTTC. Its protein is CSSQERERVREQYF.

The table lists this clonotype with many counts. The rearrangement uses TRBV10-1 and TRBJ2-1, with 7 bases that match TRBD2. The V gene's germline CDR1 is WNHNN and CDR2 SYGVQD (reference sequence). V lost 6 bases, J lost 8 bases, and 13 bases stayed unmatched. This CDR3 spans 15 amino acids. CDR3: CASSASSGGWDEQFF. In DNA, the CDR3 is TGCGCCAGCAGCGCATCTAGCGGCGGGTGGGATGAGCAGTTCTTC.

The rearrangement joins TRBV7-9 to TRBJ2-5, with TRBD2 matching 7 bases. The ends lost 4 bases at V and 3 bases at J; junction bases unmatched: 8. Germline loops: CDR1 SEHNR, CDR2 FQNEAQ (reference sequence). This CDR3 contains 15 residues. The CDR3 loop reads CASSSSLAGEETQYF. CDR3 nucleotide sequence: TGTGCCAGCAGCTCGAGCCTGGCGGGAGAAGAGACCCAGTACTTC.

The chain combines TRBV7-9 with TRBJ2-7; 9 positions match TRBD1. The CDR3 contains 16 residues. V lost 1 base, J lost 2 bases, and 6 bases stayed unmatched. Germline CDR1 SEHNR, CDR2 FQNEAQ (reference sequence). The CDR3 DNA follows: TGTGCCAGCAGCTTAGGGTACGGACAGGGGCCCTACGAGCAGTACTTC. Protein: CASSLGYGQGPYEQYF. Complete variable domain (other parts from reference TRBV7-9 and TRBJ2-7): DTGVSQNPRHKITKRGQNVTFRCDPISEHNRLYWYRQTLGQGPEFLTYFQNEAQLEKSRLLSDRFSAERPKGSFSTLEIQRTEQGDSAMYLCASSLGYGQGPYEQYFGPGTRLTVT.

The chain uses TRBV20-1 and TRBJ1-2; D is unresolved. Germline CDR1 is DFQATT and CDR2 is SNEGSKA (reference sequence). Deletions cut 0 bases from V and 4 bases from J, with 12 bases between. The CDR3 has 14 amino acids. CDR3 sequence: CSARDLWAGYGYTF. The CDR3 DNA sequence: TGCAGTGCTAGAGATCTATGGGCGGGCTATGGCTACACCTTC.

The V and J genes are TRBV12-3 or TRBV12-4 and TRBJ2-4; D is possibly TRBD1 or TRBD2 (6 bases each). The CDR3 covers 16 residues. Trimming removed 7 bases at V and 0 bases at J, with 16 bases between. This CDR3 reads CASTQMGGPAKNIQYF. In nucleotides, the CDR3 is TGTGCCAGCACCCAAATGGGGGGCCCAGCCAAAAACATTCAGTACTTC.

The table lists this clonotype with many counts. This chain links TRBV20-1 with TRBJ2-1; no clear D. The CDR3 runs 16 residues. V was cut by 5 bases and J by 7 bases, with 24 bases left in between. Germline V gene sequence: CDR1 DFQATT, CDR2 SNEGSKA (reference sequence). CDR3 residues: CSAYPHSGTSRNEQFF. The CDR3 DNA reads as TGCAGTGCTTATCCTCACTCAGGAACTTCAAGGAATGAGCAGTTCTTC.

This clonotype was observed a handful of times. The CDR3 nucleotides read TGTGCCATCAGTGAGTCAGAGACAGGGTTCAATGAGCAGTTCTTC. Translated, it gives CAISESETGFNEQFF. V gene TRBV10-3 combines with J gene TRBJ2-1; 7 nucleotides line up with TRBD1. This CDR3 spans 15 amino acids. The V gene end was trimmed by 0 bases and the J gene end by 6 bases; junction bases not matched to a gene: 5. Germline values: CDR1 ENHRY, CDR2 SYGVKD.

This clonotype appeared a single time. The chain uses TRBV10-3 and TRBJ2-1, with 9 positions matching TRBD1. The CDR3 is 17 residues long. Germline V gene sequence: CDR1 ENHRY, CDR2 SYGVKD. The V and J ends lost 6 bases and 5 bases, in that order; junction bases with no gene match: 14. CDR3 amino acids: CAISITPQGAWDNEQFF. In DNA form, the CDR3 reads TGTGCCATCAGCATTACGCCACAGGGGGCGTGGGACAATGAGCAGTTCTTC.

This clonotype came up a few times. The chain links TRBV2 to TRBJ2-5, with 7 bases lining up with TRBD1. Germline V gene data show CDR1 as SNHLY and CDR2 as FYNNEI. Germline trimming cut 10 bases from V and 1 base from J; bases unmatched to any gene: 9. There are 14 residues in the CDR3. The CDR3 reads CATSGGPAQETQYF. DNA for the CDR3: TGTGCCACCTCAGGGGGACCCGCCCAAGAGACCCAGTACTTC.

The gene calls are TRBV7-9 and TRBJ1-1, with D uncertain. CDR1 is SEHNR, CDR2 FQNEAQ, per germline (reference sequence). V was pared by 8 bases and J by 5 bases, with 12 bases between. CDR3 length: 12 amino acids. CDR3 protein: CASGPLGTEAFF. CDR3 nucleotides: TGTGCCAGCGGGCCCCTGGGAACTGAAGCTTTCTTT.

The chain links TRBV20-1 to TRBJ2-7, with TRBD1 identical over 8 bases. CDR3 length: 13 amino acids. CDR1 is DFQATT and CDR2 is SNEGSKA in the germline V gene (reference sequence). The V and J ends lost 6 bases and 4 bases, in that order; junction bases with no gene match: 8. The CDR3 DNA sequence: TGCAGTGCCGTTGGACAGGGTCGGTACGAGCAGTACTTC. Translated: CSAVGQGRYEQYF.

The CDR3 spells CASTPSGNTIYF. The CDR3 DNA sequence: TGTGCCAGCACCCCGTCGGGAAACACCATATATTTT. This chain links TRBV12-3 or TRBV12-4 with TRBJ1-3; D remains ambiguous. The CDR3 loop spans 12 amino acids. With 7 bases removed from V and 4 bases from J, the gap between germline ends came to 8 bases.

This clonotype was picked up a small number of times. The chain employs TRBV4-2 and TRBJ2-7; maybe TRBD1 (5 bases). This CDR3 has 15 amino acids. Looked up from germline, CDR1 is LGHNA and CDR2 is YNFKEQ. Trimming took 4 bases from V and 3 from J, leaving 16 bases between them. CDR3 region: CASSLRAPNLYEQYF. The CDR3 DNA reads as TGTGCCAGCAGCCTCAGGGCCCCTAACCTCTACGAGCAGTACTTC.

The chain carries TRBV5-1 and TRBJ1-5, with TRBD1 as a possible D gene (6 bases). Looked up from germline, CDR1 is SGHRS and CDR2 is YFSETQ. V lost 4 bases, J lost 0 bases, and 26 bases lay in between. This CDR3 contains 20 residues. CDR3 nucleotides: TGCGCCAGCAGCCCCGGATGGACAGACGATCCCCAGTATAGCAATCAGCCCCAGCATTTT. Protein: CASSPGWTDDPQYSNQPQHF.

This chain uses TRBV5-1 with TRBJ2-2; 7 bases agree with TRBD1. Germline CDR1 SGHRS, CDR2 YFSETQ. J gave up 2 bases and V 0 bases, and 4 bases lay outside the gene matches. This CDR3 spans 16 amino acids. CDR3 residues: CASSLVQGYNTGELFF. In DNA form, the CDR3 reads TGCGCCAGCAGCTTGGTACAGGGGTACAACACCGGGGAGCTGTTTTTT.

The CDR3 nucleotides read TGTGCCAGCAGCCGAGCGGGGCGAACGAGCAATCAGCCCCAGCATTTT. Translation gives CASSRAGRTSNQPQHF. V is TRBV12-3 or TRBV12-4 and J is TRBJ1-5; possible D gene TRBD1, 5 bases. The V end lost 6 bases, the J end lost 1 base, and 16 bases lay between the germline ends. There are 16 residues in the CDR3.

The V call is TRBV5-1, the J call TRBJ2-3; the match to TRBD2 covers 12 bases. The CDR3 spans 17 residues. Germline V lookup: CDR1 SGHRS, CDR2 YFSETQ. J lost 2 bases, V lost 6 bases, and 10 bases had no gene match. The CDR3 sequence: CASKDLGLAGPTDTQYF. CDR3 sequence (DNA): TGCGCCAGCAAAGACCTAGGACTAGCGGGACCCACAGATACGCAGTATTTT.

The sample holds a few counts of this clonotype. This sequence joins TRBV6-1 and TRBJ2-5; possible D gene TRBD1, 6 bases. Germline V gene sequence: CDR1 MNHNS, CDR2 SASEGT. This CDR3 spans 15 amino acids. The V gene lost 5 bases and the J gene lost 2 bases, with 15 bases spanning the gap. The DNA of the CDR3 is TGTGCCAGCAGTACGGACTGGGGGCTACAAGAGACCCAGTACTTC. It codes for CASSTDWGLQETQYF.

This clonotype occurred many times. CDR3 amino acids: CASSLSGGETQYF. Here the CDR3 DNA reads TGCGCCAGCAGCTTATCCGGAGGCGAGACCCAGTACTTC. The chain is built from TRBV5-1 and TRBJ2-5; D may be TRBD2 (5 bases). Germline V gives CDR1 SGHRS, CDR2 YFSETQ. Trimming removed 2 bases at V and 5 bases at J, with 10 bases between. The CDR3 has 13 residues.

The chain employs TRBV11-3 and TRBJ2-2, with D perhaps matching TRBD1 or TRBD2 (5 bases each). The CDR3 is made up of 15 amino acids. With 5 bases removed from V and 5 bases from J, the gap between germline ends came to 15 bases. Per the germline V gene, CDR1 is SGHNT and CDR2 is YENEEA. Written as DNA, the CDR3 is TGTGCCAGCAGCCAAATGGGGGAATTAACCGGGGAGCTGTTTTTT. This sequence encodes CASSQMGELTGELFF. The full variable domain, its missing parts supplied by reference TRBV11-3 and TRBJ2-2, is EAGVVQSPRYKIIEKKQPVAFWCNPISGHNTLYWYLQNLGQGPELLIRYENEEAVDDSQLPKDRFSAERLKGVDSTLKIQPAELGDSAVYLCASSQMGELTGELFFGEGSRLTVL.

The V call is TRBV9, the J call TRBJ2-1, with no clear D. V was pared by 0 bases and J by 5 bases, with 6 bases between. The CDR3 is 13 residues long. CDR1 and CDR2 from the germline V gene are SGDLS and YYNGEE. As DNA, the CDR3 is TGTGCCAGCAGCGTAGTAGTGCACAATGAGCAGTTCTTC. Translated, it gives CASSVVVHNEQFF.

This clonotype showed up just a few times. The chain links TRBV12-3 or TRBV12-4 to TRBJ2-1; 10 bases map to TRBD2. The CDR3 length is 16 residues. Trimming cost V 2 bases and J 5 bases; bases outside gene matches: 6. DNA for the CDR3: TGTGCCAGCAGTTTACTAGCGGGAGTCTATGACAATGAGCAGTTCTTC. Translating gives CASSLLAGVYDNEQFF.

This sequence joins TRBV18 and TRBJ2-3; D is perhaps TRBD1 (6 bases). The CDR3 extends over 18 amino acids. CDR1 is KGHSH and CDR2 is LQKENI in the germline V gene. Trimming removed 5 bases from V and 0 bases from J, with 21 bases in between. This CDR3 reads CASSEEEGRQGSTDTQYF. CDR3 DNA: TGTGCCAGCTCAGAAGAAGAGGGACGCCAGGGGAGCACAGATACGCAGTATTTT. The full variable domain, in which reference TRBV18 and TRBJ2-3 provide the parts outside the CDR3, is NAGVMQNPRHLVRRRGQEARLRCSPMKGHSHVYWYRQLPEEGLKFMVYLQKENIIDESGMPKERFSAEFPKEGPSILRIQQVVRGDSAAYFCASSEEEGRQGSTDTQYFGPGTRLTVL.

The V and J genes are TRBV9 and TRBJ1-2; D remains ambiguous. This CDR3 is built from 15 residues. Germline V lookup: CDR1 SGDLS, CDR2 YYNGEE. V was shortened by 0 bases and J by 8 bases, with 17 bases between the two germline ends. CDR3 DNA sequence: TGTGCCAGCAGCGTAGTTGACGGCGAATCTCGGGGCTACACCTTC. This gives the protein CASSVVDGESRGYTF.

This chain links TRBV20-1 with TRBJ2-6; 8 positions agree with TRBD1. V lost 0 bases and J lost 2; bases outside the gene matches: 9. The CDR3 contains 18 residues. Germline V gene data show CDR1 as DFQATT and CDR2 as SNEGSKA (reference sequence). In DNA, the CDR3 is TGCAGTGCTAGAGACTTGGACAGGGTCCAAGCTGGGGCCAACGTCCTGACTTTC. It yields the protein CSARDLDRVQAGANVLTF.